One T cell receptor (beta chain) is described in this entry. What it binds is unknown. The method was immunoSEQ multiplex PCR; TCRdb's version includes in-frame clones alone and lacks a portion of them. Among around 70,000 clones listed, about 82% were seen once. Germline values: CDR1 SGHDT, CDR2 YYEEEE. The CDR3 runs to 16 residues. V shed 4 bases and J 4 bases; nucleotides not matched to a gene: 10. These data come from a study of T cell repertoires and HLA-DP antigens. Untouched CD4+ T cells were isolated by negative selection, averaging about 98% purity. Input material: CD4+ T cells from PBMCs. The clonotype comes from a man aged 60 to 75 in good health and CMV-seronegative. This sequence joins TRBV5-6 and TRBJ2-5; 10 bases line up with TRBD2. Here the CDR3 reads CASSVLAGASRETQYF. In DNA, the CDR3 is TGTGCCAGCAGCGTGCTAGCGGGGGCGTCCCGAGAGACCCAGTACTTC.